A single sample is the source of the 5 T cell receptor beta chains below, sequenced in a study of CD8 T cells in ankylosing spondylitis. TCRdb recomputed calls from the 5' RACE reads with MiXCR, one row per CDR3 protein. The data show approximately 100,000 distinct CDR3 sequences, with around 24% seen just once and roughly an eighth held by the top ten. The sequencing sample was made of synovial fluid, either unsorted or a sorted T cell fraction (not recorded which). The source is a male donor with ankylosing spondylitis.

The chain has TRBV5-1 and TRBJ2-5, with 11 bases fitting TRBD2. CDR3 length: 15 amino acids. Per germline, CDR1 SGHRS and CDR2 YFSETQ. After removal of 3 bases from V and 1 base from J, the junction contained 2 bases not matched to a gene. CDR3 loop: CASSSLAGAQETQYF. The CDR3 DNA is TGCGCCAGCAGCTCACTAGCGGGAGCCCAAGAGACCCAGTACTTC.

This clonotype was detected a few times. This rearrangement joins TRBV10-2 to TRBJ1-1; TRBD1 matches 7 bases. The V gene end was trimmed by 6 bases and the J gene end by 4 bases; junction bases not matched to a gene: 5. Germline CDR1 and CDR2: WSHSY and SAAADI. CDR3 size: 13 residues. CDR3 in amino acids: CASRSGGSTEAFF. The CDR3 DNA is TGCGCCAGCAGATCAGGGGGTAGCACTGAAGCTTTCTTT.

This clonotype was picked up a small number of times. This rearrangement joins TRBV24-1 to TRBJ2-1; 8 bases map to TRBD2. Germline CDR1 is KGHDR and CDR2 is SFDVKD. This CDR3 region has 16 residues. V dropped 2 bases and J dropped 7; count of bases not matched to a gene: 9. CDR3 coding DNA: TGTGCCACCAGTGATTCAAGCGGGAGATTCTATAATGAGCAGTTCTTC. Translation gives CATSDSSGRFYNEQFF.

This clonotype was seen repeatedly, ten times or more. The chain couples TRBV18 to TRBJ2-5; 9 bases are a match to TRBD2. The CDR3 is 13 residues long. Unmatched junction bases numbered 10, after V lost 8 bases and J lost 9 bases. The V gene's germline CDR1 is KGHSH and CDR2 LQKENI. CDR3 in amino acids: CASLGLADGAQYF. The CDR3 DNA follows: TGTGCCAGCCTGGGACTAGCCGATGGGGCCCAGTACTTC. The full variable domain, with the rest looked up from reference TRBV18 and TRBJ2-5, is NAGVMQNPRHLVRRRGQEARLRCSPMKGHSHVYWYRQLPEEGLKFMVYLQKENIIDESGMPKERFSAEFPKEGPSILRIQQVVRGDSAAYFCASLGLADGAQYFGPGTRLLVL.

This clonotype turned up a few times. This CDR3 is CASTPDPDTQYF. The CDR3 DNA sequence: TGTGCCAGCACTCCGGACCCCGATACGCAGTATTTT. The chain uses TRBV12-3 or TRBV12-4 and TRBJ2-3; D is unresolved. The CDR3 sequence is 12 residues long. The ends were cut back, 7 bases at V and 6 bases at J, with 11 bases in the middle.